A selection of T cell receptor beta chains follows, all from one sample in a study of read filtering for tumor transcriptome and immune sequencing. TCRdb analysed the reads with MiXCR anew, one entry per CDR3 protein. The sample comprises 35,000 to 50,000 distinct CDR3 sequences, 15% to 20% of which are singletons, and over 35% rests with the top ten. Sequencing was carried out using a population of CD138-negative cells sorted from bone marrow. The receptors originated from a donor aged 40 or older with multiple myeloma. The CDR3 runs from the conserved cysteine through the conserved F or W. Each record gives: CDR3 DNA, CDR3 protein, V gene, J gene, clone size, D gene. D genes are given only for firm matches. Some rows mark clone size as missing; the rest say once, few, many or name a class of expanded clone.

CDR3nt: TGTGCCAGCAGCGGCACAGGGACCTATGGCTACACCTTC
CDR3aa: CASSGTGTYGYTF
v_gene: TRBV5-4
j_gene: TRBJ1-2
abundance: many
d_gene: NA

CDR3nt: TGCAGTGCTAGATCTGGTAGCTCCTACAATGAGCAGTTCTTC
CDR3aa: CSARSGSSYNEQFF
v_gene: TRBV20-1
j_gene: TRBJ2-1
abundance: many
d_gene: NA

CDR3nt: TGCAGCGTTGAAGCTAACGGGAGTTCAGATACGCAGTATTTT
CDR3aa: CSVEANGSSDTQYF
v_gene: TRBV29-1
j_gene: TRBJ2-3
abundance: many
d_gene: NA

CDR3nt: TGTGCCAGCAGCTCGGACAGGGAAGCATACGAGCAGTACTTC
CDR3aa: CASSSDREAYEQYF
v_gene: TRBV5-4
j_gene: TRBJ2-7
abundance: many
d_gene: TRBD1

CDR3nt: TGTGCCAGCAGCTTACCCAGGGTCTACGAGCAGTACTTC
CDR3aa: CASSLPRVYEQYF
v_gene: TRBV7-2
j_gene: TRBJ2-7
abundance: many
d_gene: NA

CDR3nt: TGTGCCAGCAGCTTTTATTCCGGGACTAGCCGGACGAAACCTACCGGGGAGCCGTTTTTT
CDR3aa: CASSFYSGTSRTKPTGEPFF
v_gene: TRBV11-2
j_gene: TRBJ2-2
abundance: NA
d_gene: TRBD2

CDR3nt: TGTGCCAGCAGTTTAACCGGGACAGGGATGAACGAGCAGTACTTC
CDR3aa: CASSLTGTGMNEQYF
v_gene: TRBV28
j_gene: TRBJ2-7
abundance: many
d_gene: TRBD1

CDR3nt: TGTGCCAGCAGCCACTTTGGGCAGGGGAATTCACCCCTCCACTTT
CDR3aa: CASSHFGQGNSPLHF
v_gene: TRBV3-1
j_gene: TRBJ1-6
abundance: NA
d_gene: NA

CDR3nt: TGTGCCAGCAGTTTACTAGCGGGAACAATCAATGAGCAGTTCTTC
CDR3aa: CASSLLAGTINEQFF
v_gene: TRBV12-3/TRBV12-4
j_gene: TRBJ2-1
abundance: NA
d_gene: TRBD2

CDR3nt: TGTGCCAGCACCTGGACTAGCGGGAGATCAAATGAGCAGTTCTTC
CDR3aa: CASTWTSGRSNEQFF
v_gene: TRBV2
j_gene: TRBJ2-1
abundance: medium-sized
d_gene: TRBD2

CDR3nt: TGTGCCAGCACCTCCAACGGGTCAAGCAATCAGCCCCAGCATTTT
CDR3aa: CASTSNGSSNQPQHF
v_gene: TRBV12-3/TRBV12-4
j_gene: TRBJ1-5
abundance: many
d_gene: NA

CDR3nt: TGCGCCAGCAGCCAAGGACTAGCGGCCAACTACAATGAGCAGTTCTTC
CDR3aa: CASSQGLAANYNEQFF
v_gene: TRBV4-1
j_gene: TRBJ2-1
abundance: few
d_gene: TRBD2

CDR3nt: TGCAGTGCTAGGGACTTCAACGCGCCCTACAATGAGCAGTTCTTC
CDR3aa: CSARDFNAPYNEQFF
v_gene: TRBV20-1
j_gene: TRBJ2-1
abundance: many
d_gene: NA

CDR3nt: TGTGCCAGCAGAAAGGGACTAGCGGGAGGTACGAACACCGGGGAGCTGTTTTTT
CDR3aa: CASRKGLAGGTNTGELFF
v_gene: TRBV7-9
j_gene: TRBJ2-2
abundance: many
d_gene: TRBD2

CDR3nt: TGCAGCGTTGATTTTCATCGGGACAGGCCGACAGATACGCAGTATTTT
CDR3aa: CSVDFHRDRPTDTQYF
v_gene: TRBV29-1
j_gene: TRBJ2-3
abundance: many
d_gene: TRBD1

CDR3nt: TGCAGTGCTAGTTCCGGGAGCTACAATGAGCAGTTCTTC
CDR3aa: CSASSGSYNEQFF
v_gene: TRBV20-1
j_gene: TRBJ2-1
abundance: many
d_gene: NA

CDR3nt: TGTGCCAGCAGCCCGGGACTAGCTAGATCGTCCGACGAGCAGTACTTC
CDR3aa: CASSPGLARSSDEQYF
v_gene: TRBV4-2
j_gene: TRBJ2-7
abundance: many
d_gene: TRBD2

CDR3nt: TGTGCCAGCAGCTATAGCGATTCCCAGTACTTC
CDR3aa: CASSYSDSQYF
v_gene: TRBV7-6
j_gene: TRBJ2-5
abundance: many
d_gene: NA

CDR3nt: TGTGCCAGCAGTTTTGGCCAGGGGGCGCGGGAGCAGTACTTC
CDR3aa: CASSFGQGAREQYF
v_gene: TRBV27
j_gene: TRBJ2-7
abundance: medium-sized
d_gene: TRBD1

CDR3nt: TGCGGCGTAGGACAGGGGGCTTTCAGTGAGCAGTTCTTC
CDR3aa: CGVGQGAFSEQFF
v_gene: TRBV29-1
j_gene: TRBJ2-1
abundance: NA
d_gene: TRBD1

CDR3nt: TGCAGCGTTCTGGGACAGGGGGCGAGGACTGAAGCTTTCTTT
CDR3aa: CSVLGQGARTEAFF
v_gene: TRBV29-1
j_gene: TRBJ1-1
abundance: many
d_gene: TRBD1

CDR3nt: TGCAGTGCTAGATCGGGTCCCTCTGGGGCCAACGTCCTGACTTTC
CDR3aa: CSARSGPSGANVLTF
v_gene: TRBV20-1
j_gene: TRBJ2-6
abundance: few
d_gene: NA

CDR3nt: TGTGCCACCAGCGAGGAGAACTATGGCTACACCTTC
CDR3aa: CATSEENYGYTF
v_gene: TRBV15
j_gene: TRBJ1-2
abundance: many
d_gene: NA

CDR3nt: TGTGCCAGCAGTTTATCGGTCGGACGGAACTATGGCTACACCTTC
CDR3aa: CASSLSVGRNYGYTF
v_gene: TRBV27
j_gene: TRBJ1-2
abundance: many
d_gene: NA

CDR3nt: TGTGCCAGCAGCCAAGATCAAATCCCAGGCGAAAAACTGTTTTTT
CDR3aa: CASSQDQIPGEKLFF
v_gene: TRBV3-1
j_gene: TRBJ1-4
abundance: many
d_gene: NA

CDR3nt: TGTGCCAGCAGCAAAGAAGAGGAGGGGAAATACACTGAAGCTTTCTTT
CDR3aa: CASSKEEEGKYTEAFF
v_gene: TRBV21-1
j_gene: TRBJ1-1
abundance: many
d_gene: NA

CDR3nt: TGCGCCAGCAGCTGGGGGACAGGGGACACTGAAGCTTTCTTT
CDR3aa: CASSWGTGDTEAFF
v_gene: TRBV5-1
j_gene: TRBJ1-1
abundance: many
d_gene: TRBD1

CDR3nt: TGTGCCATCAGTAGGGGGGAAAGGGGGGATGAGCAGTTCTTC
CDR3aa: CAISRGERGDEQFF
v_gene: TRBV10-3
j_gene: TRBJ2-1
abundance: NA
d_gene: NA

CDR3nt: TGTGCCAGCAGCCCGGAAGGAGATAGTGAGCAGTTCTTC
CDR3aa: CASSPEGDSEQFF
v_gene: TRBV6-5
j_gene: TRBJ2-1
abundance: many
d_gene: NA

CDR3nt: TGCAGTGCTAGAGTGCCTAGCGGGGGCTACAATGAGCAGTTCTTC
CDR3aa: CSARVPSGGYNEQFF
v_gene: TRBV20-1
j_gene: TRBJ2-1
abundance: many
d_gene: TRBD2

CDR3nt: TGCAGTGCTAGAGATCGAAACACCCTCTCCTACGAGCAGTACTTC
CDR3aa: CSARDRNTLSYEQYF
v_gene: TRBV20-1
j_gene: TRBJ2-7
abundance: NA
d_gene: NA

CDR3nt: TGCGCCCGCAGTTTAAGGGGCGCCGGACTAGCGCGAGATGAGCAGTTCTTC
CDR3aa: CARSLRGAGLARDEQFF
v_gene: TRBV27
j_gene: TRBJ2-1
abundance: NA
d_gene: TRBD2

CDR3nt: TGTGCCAGTAGTATAGGACTAGCGGGAGGAAATACGCAGTATTTT
CDR3aa: CASSIGLAGGNTQYF
v_gene: TRBV19
j_gene: TRBJ2-3
abundance: many
d_gene: TRBD2

CDR3nt: TGTGCCAGCAGTTTAACCGGGACGGCTAATGAAAAACTGTTTTTT
CDR3aa: CASSLTGTANEKLFF
v_gene: TRBV28
j_gene: TRBJ1-4
abundance: NA
d_gene: NA

CDR3nt: TGTGCCAGTAGTATAACAGGGAACACCGGGGAGCTGTTTTTT
CDR3aa: CASSITGNTGELFF
v_gene: TRBV19
j_gene: TRBJ2-2
abundance: few
d_gene: NA

CDR3nt: TGTGCCAGCAGCTTCGGACAGGGAAGCTCCTACGAGCAGTACTTC
CDR3aa: CASSFGQGSSYEQYF
v_gene: TRBV3-1
j_gene: TRBJ2-7
abundance: many
d_gene: TRBD1

CDR3nt: TGCGCCAGCAGCTTGGCCTTTAACAATTCGGGCAGGAACACTGAAGCTTTCTTT
CDR3aa: CASSLAFNNSGRNTEAFF
v_gene: TRBV5-1
j_gene: TRBJ1-1
abundance: NA
d_gene: NA

CDR3nt: TGTGCCAGCAGTGAATTAGCGGGAGACACAGATACGCAGTATTTT
CDR3aa: CASSELAGDTDTQYF
v_gene: TRBV6-4
j_gene: TRBJ2-3
abundance: many
d_gene: TRBD2

CDR3nt: TGTGCCAGCAGCAAGGGACAGGGGGCATCTCAGGAGACCCAGTACTTC
CDR3aa: CASSKGQGASQETQYF
v_gene: TRBV28
j_gene: TRBJ2-5
abundance: few
d_gene: TRBD1

CDR3nt: TGCAGTGCTAGAGACGATGGGTTGGGTAACTATGGCTACACCTTC
CDR3aa: CSARDDGLGNYGYTF
v_gene: TRBV20-1
j_gene: TRBJ1-2
abundance: few
d_gene: NA

CDR3nt: TGTGCCAGCAGTCCTACTCTGCTAGCGGGAGCAGATACGCAGTATTTT
CDR3aa: CASSPTLLAGADTQYF
v_gene: TRBV28
j_gene: TRBJ2-3
abundance: many
d_gene: TRBD2